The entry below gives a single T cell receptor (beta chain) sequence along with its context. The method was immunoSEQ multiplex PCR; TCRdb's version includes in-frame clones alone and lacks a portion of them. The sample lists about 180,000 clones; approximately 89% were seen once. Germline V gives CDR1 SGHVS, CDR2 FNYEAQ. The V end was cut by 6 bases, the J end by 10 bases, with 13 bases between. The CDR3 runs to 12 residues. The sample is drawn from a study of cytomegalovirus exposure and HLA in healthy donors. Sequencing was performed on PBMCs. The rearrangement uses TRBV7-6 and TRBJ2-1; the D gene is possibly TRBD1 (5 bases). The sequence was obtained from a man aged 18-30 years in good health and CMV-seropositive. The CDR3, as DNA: TGTGCCAGCAGTTCACAGGAAGGGGAGCAGTTCTTC. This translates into CASSSQEGEQFF.